This T cell receptor (beta chain) was recovered during a study of control samples from healthy donors and cancer patients. Assay used: immunoSEQ multiplex PCR; TCRdb lists only in-frame clones, some missing. The sample consists of roughly 140,000 clones, more than 85% of them appearing once. The CDR3 has 13 residues. Germline loops: CDR1 SNHLY, CDR2 FYNNEI. After removal of 5 bases from V and 6 bases from J, the junction contained 6 bases not matched to a gene. The chain is built from TRBV2 and TRBJ2-5; 7 bases are shared with TRBD1. The specimen sequenced was blood. This TCR came from a man aged 45 to 65 in good health. The chain's CDR3 is CASSLQGTQTQYF. The DNA for the CDR3 is TGTGCCAGCAGTCTACAGGGGACGCAGACCCAGTACTTC. Looking up the rest from reference TRBV2 and TRBJ2-5 gives the full variable domain: EPEVTQTPSHQVTQMGQEVILRCVPISNHLYFYWYRQILGQKVEFLVSFYNNEISEKSEIFDDQFSVERPDGSNFTLKIRSTKLEDSAMYFCASSLQGTQTQYFGPGTRLLVL.